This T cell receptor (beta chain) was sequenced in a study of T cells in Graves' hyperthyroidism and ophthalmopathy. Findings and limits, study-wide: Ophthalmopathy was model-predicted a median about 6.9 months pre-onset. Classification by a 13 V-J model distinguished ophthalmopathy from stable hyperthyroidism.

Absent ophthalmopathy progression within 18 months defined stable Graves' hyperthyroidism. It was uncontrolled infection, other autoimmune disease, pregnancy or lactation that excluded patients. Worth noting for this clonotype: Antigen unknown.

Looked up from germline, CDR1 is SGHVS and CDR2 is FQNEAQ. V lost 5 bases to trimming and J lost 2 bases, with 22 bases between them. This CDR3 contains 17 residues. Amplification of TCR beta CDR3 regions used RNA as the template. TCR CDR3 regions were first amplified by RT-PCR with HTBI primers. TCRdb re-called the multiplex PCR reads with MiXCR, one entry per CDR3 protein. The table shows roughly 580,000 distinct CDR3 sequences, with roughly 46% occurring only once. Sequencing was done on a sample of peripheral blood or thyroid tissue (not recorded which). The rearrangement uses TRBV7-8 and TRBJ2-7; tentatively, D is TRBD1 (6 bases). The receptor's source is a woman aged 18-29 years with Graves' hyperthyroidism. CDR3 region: CASSPREQGNLAYEQYF. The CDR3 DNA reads TGTGCCAGCAGCCCAAGAGAACAGGGAAACCTAGCCTACGAGCAGTACTTC.